This T cell receptor beta chain appears in the sequencing data of a study of blood T cell repertoires in COVID-19. Turning to the study itself: The samples span acute and convalescent COVID-19 from the United States, Italy and Spain. PBMCs, B-cell-depleted T cells, or T cells provided the cDNA or gDNA that made up the material.

The CDR3 has 16 residues. The V segment lost 4 bases and the J segment 10 bases; nucleotides outside the gene matches: 15. Germline V lookup: CDR1 SGDLS, CDR2 YYNGEE. Authors' methods: Amplifying reference gene primers gave estimates of nucleated cell counts. The assay was immunoSEQ multiplex PCR, and TCRdb's table has in-frame clones only and misses some. Clone size and V and J calls were adopted from that table, with D and trimming inferred from the DNA. The sample comprises roughly 80,000 clones, around 80% of which are singletons, and over 9.5% rests with the top ten. This sequence joins TRBV9 and TRBJ2-1; 9 bases align to TRBD2. Material: peripheral blood. This TCR was recovered from a man older than 75 with acute or convalescent COVID-19. This CDR3 is CASSPGGSSGGSEQFF. The DNA for the CDR3 is TGTGCCAGCAGCCCAGGCGGGTCCAGCGGGGGGAGCGAGCAGTTCTTC.